The clone carrying this T cell receptor (beta chain) was recorded many times. The target antigen is unknown. Time point reported: newly diagnosed GD, antithyroid drugs for less than 3 months. From RNA extracted from PBMCs, the TCR library was made. The data belong to a study of regulatory T cells in long-lasting Graves disease. The overall study: Antithyroid drugs had been given to newly diagnosed Graves' patients for under 3 months. The study, taken as a whole, reports: With persistent disease, TRBV28, TRBJ1-2 and TRBJ2-5 were the favored segments. Graves' patients with persistent disease showed TCR diversity lower than patients newly diagnosed. Between persistent patients, about 2,500 public clonotypes were shared, exceeding the roughly 920 shared between new patients.

The authors built TCR beta libraries using iRepertoire HTBI primers and Arm-PCR of CDR3 regions. TCRdb reanalysed the multiplex PCR reads using MiXCR and keeps one entry per CDR3 protein. The sample shows around 250,000 distinct CDR3 sequences, over 20% of them seen only once. The CDR3 is 15 residues long. Germline CDR1 is SGHTA and CDR2 is FQGNSA. The V and J ends lost 5 bases and 7 bases respectively, with 18 bases between them. The clonotype originates from a female donor with Graves disease. The sequenced sample was peripheral blood mononuclear cells (PBMCs), obtained at new diagnosis, from a patient treated with antithyroid drugs. V gene TRBV7-2 combines with J gene TRBJ2-1; TRBD2 might be the D (6 bases). The chain's CDR3 is CASSRWEEGVNEQFF. CDR3 in DNA: TGTGCCAGCAGCCGGTGGGAGGAGGGAGTAAATGAGCAGTTCTTC.